Here is one T cell receptor beta chain with its context. Its matching antigen is unknown. This entry belongs to a study of OX40 agonist ivuxolimab in advanced cancers. With autoimmune disease history or systemic immunosuppression, patients were excluded. At cycle 4 day 1, cycle 7 day 1, and baseline, blood was sampled. The repertoire was sequenced with immunoSEQ multiplex PCR; TCRdb's copy has only in-frame clones and lacks some. The data show about 60,000 clones, around nine tenths seen once. General study results and limits: Several nonresponders also turned out to have low normalized T-cell clonal expansion. Not determined was the antigen specificity of the expanded peripheral T cells.

Trimming at V came to 6 bases and at J to 0 bases, leaving 20 bases not matched to a gene. The CDR3 sequence is 20 residues long. Germline values: CDR1 LNHDA, CDR2 SQIVND (reference sequence). The clonotype originates from an adult with an advanced solid tumor such as melanoma, head and neck, liver or kidney cancer. The rearrangement joins TRBV19 to TRBJ1-5, with 7 bases matching TRBD1. The specimen comprised CD4+ or CD8+ T cells sorted from blood, sampled in a trial of the OX40 agonist ivuxolimab. In nucleotides, the CDR3 is TGTGCCAGTAGCCGACGGGAGGAGGGGGCAAGGCTGTATAGCAATCAGCCCCAGCATTTT. The encoded protein is CASSRREEGARLYSNQPQHF.